This T cell receptor beta chain was sequenced for a study of blood T cell repertoires in COVID-19. As for the study in general: Donors in the United States, Italy and Spain gave samples during acute or convalescent COVID-19.

In the authors' methods: Reference gene primer amplification in the assay estimated nucleated cell counts. Produced via immunoSEQ multiplex PCR; TCRdb's table is partial and in-frame only. The D gene and trimming were derived from the DNA, and the V and J assignments and clone size from that table. The data hold over 150,000 clones, with roughly four fifths observed a single time. Living in under 30 US areas, the participants were between roughly 18 and 89 years of age. Participant-reported clinical history was the basis for cohort assignment. Germline V lookup: CDR1 MNHEY, CDR2 SVGAGI. After removal of 5 bases from V and 6 bases from J, the junction contained 6 bases not matched to a gene. CDR3 length equals 15 residues.

The source is a man aged 50-60 years who had recovered from COVID-19. The V gene is TRBV6-5, the J gene TRBJ2-3; TRBD1 agrees at 12 bases. Material for sequencing was PBMCs or T cells enriched from blood (not recorded which). The DNA for the CDR3 is TGTGCCAGCAGTCCCGGGACAGGGGGCTTGGATACGCAGTATTTT. Translation gives CASSPGTGGLDTQYF.